The next 13 T cell receptor beta chains were all read from a single sample in a study of T cells in localized non-small cell lung cancer (dated by TCRdb to 2018 to 2021). Library generation was performed with the immunoSEQ multiplex PCR assay. Here the immuneACCESS table is served through TCRdb, limited to in-frame sequences with V and J called. Missing clones are a known gap in these copies; in checked studies unresolved V genes cover under half, and the rest lacks a known reason. Across this sample there are over a thousand clones, with under 30% seen only once. About 14% of the sample is taken by the ten largest. The material was lung tumor tissue, obtained before any cancer treatment. The receptor set was obtained from a male donor aged 60 or over with stage I squamous cell lung carcinoma.

CDR3 sequence (DNA): TGTGCCAGTACAGCGGGACAGGGGAGACGGACAGATACGCAGTATTTT. Translated: CASTAGQGRRTDTQYF. The chain employs TRBV19 and TRBJ2-3; 10 nucleotides line up with TRBD1. V lost 7 bases and J lost 3; bases outside the gene matches: 10. Germline values: CDR1 LNHDA, CDR2 SQIVND (reference sequence). This CDR3 comprises 16 residues.

The genes are TRBV23-1 and TRBJ2-7; D is possibly TRBD1 (8 bases). TRBV23-1 is an open reading frame, and its role is uncertain. The CDR3 runs to 20 residues. Trimming took off 0 bases at V and 5 bases at J, with 29 bases between the two ends. The CDR3 here is CASSQSGGRGLGREYNEQYF. The CDR3 DNA follows: TGCGCCAGCAGTCAATCGGGTGGCAGGGGGCTAGGGCGGGAGTACAACGAGCAGTACTTC.

The genes are TRBV19 and TRBJ1-1; the match to TRBD1 covers 7 bases. Germline values: CDR1 LNHDA, CDR2 SQIVND (reference sequence). The CDR3 runs to 14 residues. Trimming at V came to 5 bases and at J to 5 bases, leaving 8 bases not matched to a gene. The CDR3 reads CASSLGTAWTEAFF. Written as DNA, the CDR3 is TGTGCCAGTAGTCTCGGGACAGCTTGGACTGAAGCTTTCTTT.

This clone is medium-sized by share. V gene TRBV11-3 combines with J gene TRBJ1-1, with a tentative D call TRBD1 (5 bases). Germline V gene sequence: CDR1 SGHNT, CDR2 YENEEA. This CDR3 has 15 amino acids. V was pared by 5 bases and J by 3 bases, with 16 bases between. Here the CDR3 reads CASSPTRVGYTEAFF. CDR3 sequence (DNA): TGTGCCAGCAGCCCAACCAGGGTGGGGTACACTGAAGCTTTCTTT.

Judged by abundance, this clone is medium-sized. V gene TRBV4-1 combines with J gene TRBJ2-3; no reliable D call. Trimming took 4 bases from V and 0 from J, leaving 17 bases between them. This CDR3 comprises 17 residues. The germline CDR1 and CDR2 sequences are MGHRA and YSYEKL. DNA for the CDR3: TGCGCCAGCAGCCCCCTAGGGCACTTTAGTAGCACAGATACGCAGTATTTT. Protein sequence: CASSPLGHFSSTDTQYF.

A few counts support this clone. V and J are TRBV19 and TRBJ2-6, with D possibly matching TRBD1 (6 bases). V was trimmed by 7 bases and J by 2 bases, leaving 12 bases between them. CDR1 and CDR2 from the germline V gene are LNHDA and SQIVND (reference sequence). CDR3 length equals 15 residues. The CDR3 is CASNTGSTGANVLTF. The CDR3 DNA reads as TGTGCCAGTAACACAGGGAGCACTGGGGCCAACGTCCTGACTTTC. The complete variable domain, with remaining parts taken from reference TRBV19 and TRBJ2-6, reads DGGITQSPKYLFRKEGQNVTLSCEQNLNHDAMYWYRQDPGQGLRLIYYSQIVNDFQKGDIAEGYSVSREKKESFPLTVTSAQKNPTAFYLCASNTGSTGANVLTFGAGSRLTVL.

V is TRBV11-3 and J is TRBJ2-7; TRBD2 matches 7 bases. Unmatched junction bases numbered 4, after V lost 3 bases and J lost 2 bases. Germline values: CDR1 SGHNT, CDR2 YENEEA. CDR3 length: 14 amino acids. The CDR3 DNA reads as TGTGCCAGCAGCTTTAGGAGCGGGACCTACGAGCAGTACTTC. Translating it yields CASSFRSGTYEQYF.

Only a few counts were recorded for this clone. The V and J genes are TRBV11-3 and TRBJ2-7; 10 positions match TRBD1. The germline V gene has CDR1 SGHNT and CDR2 YENEEA. The CDR3 runs 14 residues. J was trimmed by 5 bases and V by 3 bases; bases with no gene match: 4. In DNA form, the CDR3 reads TGTGCCAGCAGCTTGAGACAGGGGGCCGACGAGCAGTACTTC. The encoded protein is CASSLRQGADEQYF.

The chain combines TRBV19 with TRBJ1-2; D perhaps matches TRBD1 (5 bases). V was clipped by 8 bases and J by 4 bases, with 11 bases between them. The germline CDR1 and CDR2 sequences are LNHDA and SQIVND (reference sequence). This CDR3 has 12 residues. In DNA form, the CDR3 reads TGTGCCAGTGGGGCGCTATTCTATGGCTACACCTTC. As protein: CASGALFYGYTF.

This clone was seen once. The rearrangement joins TRBV28 to TRBJ2-5; D assignment may be TRBD1 or TRBD2 (5 bases each). The V end lost 8 bases, the J end lost 0 bases, and 13 bases lay between the germline ends. This CDR3 has 14 amino acids. Germline V gene sequence: CDR1 MDHEN, CDR2 SYDVKM. CDR3 loop: CASSGRWYQETQYF. As DNA, the CDR3 is TGTGCCAGCTCGGGACGTTGGTACCAAGAGACCCAGTACTTC.

Judged by abundance, this clone is large. The gene calls are TRBV6-8 and TRBJ2-1; D is unclear. Germline-derived CDR1 and CDR2 are MNHGY and SAAAGT. This CDR3 is built from 13 residues. V shed 4 bases and J shed 7 bases, with 11 bases lying between them. The CDR3, as DNA: TGTGCCAGCAGTTCGACCCTTAGGAATGAGCAGTTCTTC. Its translation is CASSSTLRNEQFF.

The table lists this clone with a few counts. This sample includes further DNA sequences coding for the same CDR3. This chain links TRBV6-8 with TRBJ1-3; D uncertain. CDR1 and CDR2 (germline): MNHGY, SAAAGT. Trimming removed 5 bases from V and 4 bases from J, with 12 bases in between. The CDR3 is 14 amino acids. CDR3 residues: CASSDGVSGNTIYF. The DNA of the CDR3 is TGTGCCAGCAGTGACGGTGTTTCAGGAAACACCATATATTTT.

The chain combines TRBV30 with TRBJ1-5; D ambiguous. V was clipped by 3 bases and J by 3 bases, with 6 bases between them. Germline V gene data show CDR1 as GTSNPN and CDR2 as SVGIG (reference sequence). The CDR3 contains 12 residues. The chain's CDR3 is CAWSKFNQPQHF. The CDR3, as DNA: TGTGCCTGGAGCAAGTTCAATCAGCCCCAGCATTTT.